This T cell receptor (beta chain) was retrieved from a study of OX40 agonist ivuxolimab in advanced cancers. The data were produced by immunoSEQ multiplex PCR, yet TCRdb's version contains in-frame clones alone and is incomplete. The data hold 25,000 to 35,000 clones, with around 82% observed a single time. Germline loops: CDR1 SNHLY, CDR2 FYNNEI. CDR3 length equals 16 residues. Trimming took 10 bases from V and 2 from J; bases not matched to a gene: 15. The material was CD4+ or CD8+ T cells sorted from blood, obtained in a trial of the OX40 agonist ivuxolimab. The chain uses TRBV2 and TRBJ1-2; 8 bases fit TRBD1. The clonotype was recovered from an adult with an advanced solid tumor such as melanoma, head and neck, liver or kidney cancer. The CDR3 sequence is CATLEGGTGFNYGYTF. In DNA form, the CDR3 reads TGTGCCACCCTAGAAGGCGGGACAGGATTCAACTATGGCTACACCTTC.